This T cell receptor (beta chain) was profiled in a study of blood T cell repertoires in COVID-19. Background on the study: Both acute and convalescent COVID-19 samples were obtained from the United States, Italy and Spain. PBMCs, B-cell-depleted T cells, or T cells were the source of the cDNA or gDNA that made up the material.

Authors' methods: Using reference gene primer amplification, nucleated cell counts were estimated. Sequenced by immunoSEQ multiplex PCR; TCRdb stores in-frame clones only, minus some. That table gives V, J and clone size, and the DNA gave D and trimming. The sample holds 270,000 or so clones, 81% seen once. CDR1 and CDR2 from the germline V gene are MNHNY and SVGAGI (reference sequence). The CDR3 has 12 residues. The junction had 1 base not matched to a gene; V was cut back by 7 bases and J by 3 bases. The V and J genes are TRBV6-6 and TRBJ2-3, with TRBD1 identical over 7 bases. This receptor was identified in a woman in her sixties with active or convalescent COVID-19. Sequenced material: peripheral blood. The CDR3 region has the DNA TGTGCCAGCAACAGGGGAACAGATACGCAGTATTTT. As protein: CASNRGTDTQYF.